This is a list of T cell receptor beta chains from one sample in a study of T cell clones after liver transplantation. Clones were read by immunoSEQ multiplex PCR, and TCRdb kept only the in-frame ones, dropping some. The sample includes 75,000 to 85,000 clones, 75% to 90% of them seen just once. The sample in question was CD4+ T cells from blood, obtained at the 22-month timepoint. The origin of the receptors is a human patient who received a liver transplant. The graft donor may account for some of the T cells. Each CDR3 is given without its conserved first and last residue.

v_gene	len	CDR3aa
TRBV14	11	ASSQSRGSSEY
TRBV9	13	ASSGSSGGYNEQF
TRBV4-3	11	ASSQRRGLEQY
TRBV15	12	ATSRGGQGGEAF
TRBV6-1	12	ASKVQWSVETQY
TRBV4-3	12	ASSQDTWKSIQY
TRBV5-8	11	ASSYGGNYGYT
TRBV19	14	ASSPLVGSANYEQY
TRBV6-5	13	ASKETIRTVDEQY
TRBV12-5	13	ASGLTGTQGEKLF
TRBV10-3	11	AIQRTVNTEAF
TRBV18	13	ASSPRGFEENIQY
TRBV27	13	ASSLDRGWAGELF
TRBV5-4	11	ASSPGLVREQY
TRBV11-2	12	ASSSGQGGQPQH
TRBV15	13	ATSRERLMNTEAF
TRBV6-6	11	ASRGTVEETQY
TRBV2	10	ASTGGTDTQY
TRBV18	12	ASSRRQGIYEQY
TRBV5-5	12	ASSPHRTDNEQF
TRBV15	12	ATSRANGRQPQH
TRBV19	14	ASTEGPAGALDEQF
TRBV5-1	13	ASSPGLADRETQY
TRBV7-3	10	ASSPSRSPQY
TRBV6-1	13	ASSEARQGGSEQY
TRBV4-3	13	ASSQQTGGAYEQY
TRBV7-9	10	ASSLGDYGYT
TRBV5-5	12	ASSFGAGRETQY
TRBV5-4	14	ASRPGQGAWHQPQH
TRBV13	11	ASSPRKNTEAF
TRBV5-1	12	ASSPEGGDYGYT
TRBV18	12	ASSIAGGTYEQY
TRBV7-9	13	ASSLGVGRNTEAF
TRBV30	11	AWSNYRVGGYT
TRBV2	12	ASTLGGINNEQF
TRBV4-3	12	ASSQTVRGETQY
TRBV19	11	ASSMTPNQPQH
TRBV11-2	14	ASSKDGNFKSYEQY
TRBV7-8	14	ASSLGASGFTGELF
TRBV7-2	13	ASSRNSGAQETQY
TRBV5-1	14	ASSPNPGQGNEKLF
TRBV28	14	ASSSSGTYRYNEQF
TRBV6-6	12	ASRSGGVTGELF
TRBV2	13	ASSEVGSASGELF
TRBV18	15	ASSPLSTLNSGNTIY
TRBV2	12	ASSEGLAGGEQF
TRBV6-1	11	ASSAHAIGRAF
TRBV28	12	ASSSGTGNTEAF
TRBV7-2	10	ASSPSSYEQY
TRBV18	12	ASSGRTLQETQY